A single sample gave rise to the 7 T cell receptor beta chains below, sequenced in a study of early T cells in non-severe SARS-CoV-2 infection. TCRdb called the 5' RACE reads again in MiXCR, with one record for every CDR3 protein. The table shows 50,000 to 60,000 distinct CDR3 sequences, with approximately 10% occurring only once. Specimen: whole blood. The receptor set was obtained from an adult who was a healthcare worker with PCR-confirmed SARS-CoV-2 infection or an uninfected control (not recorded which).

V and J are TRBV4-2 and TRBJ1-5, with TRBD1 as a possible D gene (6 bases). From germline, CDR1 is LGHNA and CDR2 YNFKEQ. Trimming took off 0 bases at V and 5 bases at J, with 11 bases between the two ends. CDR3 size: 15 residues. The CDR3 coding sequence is TGTGCCAGCAGCCAAGATCGGAACAGGGATCAGCCCCAGCATTTT. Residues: CASSQDRNRDQPQHF.

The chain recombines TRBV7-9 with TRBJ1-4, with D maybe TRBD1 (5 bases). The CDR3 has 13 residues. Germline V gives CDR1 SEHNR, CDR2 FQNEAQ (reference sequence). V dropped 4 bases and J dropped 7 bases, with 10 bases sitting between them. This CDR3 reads CASSSSGAEKLFF. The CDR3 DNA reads TGTGCCAGCAGCTCCAGCGGGGCTGAAAAACTGTTTTTT.

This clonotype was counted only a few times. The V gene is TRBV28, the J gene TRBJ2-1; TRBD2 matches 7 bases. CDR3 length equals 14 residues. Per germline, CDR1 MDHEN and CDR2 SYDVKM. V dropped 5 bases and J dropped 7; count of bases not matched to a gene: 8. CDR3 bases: TGTGCCAGCAGTCCGCTAACTAGCGAGAATGAGCAGTTCTTC. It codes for CASSPLTSENEQFF. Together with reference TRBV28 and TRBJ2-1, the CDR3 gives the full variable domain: DVKVTQSSRYLVKRTGEKVFLECVQDMDHENMFWYRQDPGLGLRLIYFSYDVKMKEKGDIPEGYSVSREKKERFSLILESASTNQTSMYLCASSPLTSENEQFFGPGTRLTVL.

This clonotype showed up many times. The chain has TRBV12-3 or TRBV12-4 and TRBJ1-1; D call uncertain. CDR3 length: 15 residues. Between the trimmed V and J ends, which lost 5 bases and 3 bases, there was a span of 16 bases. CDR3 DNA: TGTGCCAGCAGTCGCAAGAACTTACGGGACACTGAAGCTTTCTTT. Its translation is CASSRKNLRDTEAFF.

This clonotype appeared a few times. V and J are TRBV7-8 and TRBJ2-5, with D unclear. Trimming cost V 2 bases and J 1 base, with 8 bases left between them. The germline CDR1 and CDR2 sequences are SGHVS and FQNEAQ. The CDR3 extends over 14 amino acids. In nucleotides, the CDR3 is TGTGCCAGCAGCTTAAAAGGGTCCCAAGAGACCCAGTACTTC. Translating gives CASSLKGSQETQYF.

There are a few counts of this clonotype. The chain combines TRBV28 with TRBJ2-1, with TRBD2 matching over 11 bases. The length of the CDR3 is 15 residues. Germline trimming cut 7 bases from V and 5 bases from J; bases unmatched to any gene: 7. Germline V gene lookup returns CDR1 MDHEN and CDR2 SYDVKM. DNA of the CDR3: TGTGCCAGCAAATTAGCGGGAGGGCCTAACAATGAGCAGTTCTTC. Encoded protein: CASKLAGGPNNEQFF. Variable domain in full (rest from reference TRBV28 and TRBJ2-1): DVKVTQSSRYLVKRTGEKVFLECVQDMDHENMFWYRQDPGLGLRLIYFSYDVKMKEKGDIPEGYSVSREKKERFSLILESASTNQTSMYLCASKLAGGPNNEQFFGPGTRLTVL.

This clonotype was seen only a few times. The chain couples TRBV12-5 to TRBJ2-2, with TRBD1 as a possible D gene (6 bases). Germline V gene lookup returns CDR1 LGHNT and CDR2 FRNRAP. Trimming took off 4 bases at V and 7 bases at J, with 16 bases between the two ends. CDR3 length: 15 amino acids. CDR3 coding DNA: TGTGCTAGTGGTTCCCGACAGGCGAGAGGCGGGGAGCTGTTTTTT. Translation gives CASGSRQARGGELFF.